These 20 T cell receptor beta chains share one sample of origin, sequenced in a study of shared clonotypes between healthy human individuals (TCRdb year 2020). Library generation was performed with the immunoSEQ multiplex PCR assay. TCRdb's version of the immuneACCESS table is confined to in-frame rearrangements and falls short of the full clone set. An unresolved V gene accounts for under half of the shortfall where checked; the remainder is of unknown origin. For this sample the table gives about 470,000 clones, of which around 79% were detected only once. The top ten constitute less than 15% of the sample. The specimen sequenced was PBMCs. Receptor source: a woman aged 40 to 50 in good health. Some clones in this sample may be carry-over from other donors' samples.

This clone was counted many times. The V call is TRBV6-5, the J call TRBJ2-1; TRBD2 aligns across 7 bases. CDR1 is MNHEY and CDR2 is SVGAGI in the germline V gene. With 6 bases clipped from V and 4 bases from J, the junction kept 9 bases outside the gene matches. This CDR3 region has 15 residues. For the CDR3, the DNA is TGTGCCAGCAGCGTCCAGGGCGGGAGTTACAATGAGCAGTTCTTC. As protein: CASSVQGGSYNEQFF.

This chain connects TRBV6-5 to TRBJ2-5; D is ambiguous. CDR1 MNHEY and CDR2 SVGAGI come from the germline V gene. The V end was cut by 0 bases, the J end by 1 base, with 9 bases between. The CDR3 consists of 15 residues. This chain's CDR3 is CASSYSMWAQETQYF. Written as DNA, the CDR3 is TGTGCCAGCAGTTACTCGATGTGGGCCCAAGAGACCCAGTACTTC.

The chain combines TRBV7-3 with TRBJ2-7; D is perhaps TRBD2 (6 bases). Germline loops: CDR1 SGHTA, CDR2 FQGTGA. The length of the CDR3 is 14 residues. V was cut by 2 bases and J by 3 bases, with 11 bases left in between. The CDR3: CASSLDGGDYEQYF. The CDR3 DNA reads TGTGCCAGCAGCTTAGACGGGGGAGACTACGAGCAGTACTTC. Supplemented by reference TRBV7-3 and TRBJ2-7, the full variable domain reads GAGVSQTPSNKVTEKGKYVELRCDPISGHTALYWYRQSLGQGPEFLIYFQGTGAADDSGLPNDRFFAVRPEGSVSTLKIQRTERGDSAVYLCASSLDGGDYEQYFGPGTRLTVT.

This chain uses TRBV30 with TRBJ2-5, with 9 bases matching TRBD2. J was trimmed by 9 bases and V by 1 base; bases with no gene match: 6. CDR3 size: 13 residues. Germline values: CDR1 GTSNPN, CDR2 SVGIG (reference sequence). The CDR3 sequence is CAWSDRGLAPQYF. The CDR3 DNA reads as TGTGCCTGGAGTGACCGGGGACTAGCTCCCCAGTACTTC.

The chain combines TRBV15 with TRBJ1-3, with D maybe TRBD1 (5 bases). V was trimmed by 0 bases and J by 4 bases, leaving 10 bases between them. This CDR3 is 15 amino acids long. CDR1 and CDR2 (germline): LNHNV, YYDKDF (reference sequence). The CDR3: CATSRDYGGGNTIYF. In nucleotides, the CDR3 is TGTGCCACCAGCAGAGATTATGGGGGAGGAAACACCATATATTTT.

V gene TRBV5-1 combines with J gene TRBJ1-2, with 9 bases lining up with TRBD1. In germline, CDR1 is SGHRS, CDR2 YFSETQ. This CDR3 is 18 amino acids long. After removal of 0 bases from V and 6 bases from J, the junction contained 15 bases not matched to a gene. The CDR3 region has the DNA TGCGCCAGCAGCTTGGTAGGGACAGGGCCACCGTCCCTCAATGGCTACACCTTC. The encoded protein is CASSLVGTGPPSLNGYTF. The full variable domain, its missing parts supplied by reference TRBV5-1 and TRBJ1-2, is KAGVTQTPRYLIKTRGQQVTLSCSPISGHRSVSWYQQTPGQGLQFLFEYFSETQRNKGNFPGRFSGRQFSNSRSEMNVSTLELGDSALYLCASSLVGTGPPSLNGYTFGSGTRLTVV.

This chain links TRBV9 with TRBJ1-1; 7 bases line up with TRBD1. The J segment lost 6 bases and the V segment lost 10 bases, leaving 12 bases of the junction unmatched. The CDR3 contains 13 residues. Germline V gene sequence: CDR1 SGDLS, CDR2 YYNGEE. The CDR3 bases are TGTGCCTCCGGGGAGGGGGCGAGGTCTGAAGCTTTCTTT. Protein product: CASGEGARSEAFF.

The table lists this clone with a few counts. This chain uses TRBV18 with TRBJ2-7; the D is unclear. Germline loops: CDR1 KGHSH, CDR2 LQKENI. The length of the CDR3 is 11 residues. The ends were cut back, 3 bases at V and 6 bases at J, with 6 bases in the middle. The CDR3 protein is CASSPTVEQYF. DNA of the CDR3: TGTGCCAGCTCACCCACCGTCGAGCAGTACTTC.

The chain couples TRBV7-2 to TRBJ2-3; possibly TRBD2 for D (6 bases). Trimming pared 4 bases from V and 2 bases from J, leaving 16 bases between. CDR1 and CDR2 from the germline V gene are SGHTA and FQGNSA. This CDR3 region has 16 residues. The CDR3 nucleotides are TGTGCCAGCAGCTGGAGGGTCGAATTATACACAGATACGCAGTATTTT. Its translation: CASSWRVELYTDTQYF. The whole variable domain, filled in from reference TRBV7-2 and TRBJ2-3, reads GAGVSQSPSNKVTEKGKDVELRCDPISGHTALYWYRQSLGQGLEFLIYFQGNSAPDKSGLPSDRFSAERTGGSVSTLTIQRTQQEDSAVYLCASSWRVELYTDTQYFGPGTRLTVL.

J is TRBJ2-5 and V is TRBV30; 7 nucleotides match TRBD1. Per the germline V gene, CDR1 is GTSNPN and CDR2 is SVGIG (reference sequence). J lost 5 bases, V lost 2 bases, and 14 bases had no gene match. The CDR3 covers 16 residues. The CDR3 coding sequence is TGTGCCTGGAGTCCCCCCGGGACAGAGTCGCGCGAGACCCAGTACTTC. This translates into CAWSPPGTESRETQYF. Drawing the rest from reference TRBV30 and TRBJ2-5, the complete variable domain is SQTIHQWPATLVQPVGSPLSLECTVEGTSNPNLYWYRQAAGRGLQLLFYSVGIGQISSEVPQNLSASRPQDRQFILSSKKLLLSDSGFYLCAWSPPGTESRETQYFGPGTRLLVL.

The chain couples TRBV18 to TRBJ1-1; perhaps TRBD1 as D (5 bases). The CDR3 is 14 residues long. Trimming shortened V by 2 bases and J by 4 bases, and 11 bases separated the two germline ends. CDR1 and CDR2 from the germline V gene are KGHSH and LQKENI. For the CDR3, the DNA is TGTGCCAGCTCACCAACGGGGACGGGCACTGAAGCTTTCTTT. Encoded protein: CASSPTGTGTEAFF.

This chain connects TRBV6-1 to TRBJ2-2; D may be TRBD1 (5 bases). The CDR3 runs to 14 residues. Trimming took off 6 bases at V and 1 base at J, with 9 bases between the two ends. The germline CDR1 and CDR2 sequences are MNHNS and SASEGT. Here the CDR3 DNA reads TGTGCCAGCAGCAATACAGGGAACACCGGGGAGCTGTTTTTT. As protein: CASSNTGNTGELFF.

V usage is TRBV28 and J usage is TRBJ2-7, with unresolved D. With 6 bases removed from V and 4 bases from J, the gap between germline ends came to 19 bases. CDR3 size: 15 residues. Germline V lookup: CDR1 MDHEN, CDR2 SYDVKM. CDR3 coding DNA: TGTGCCAGCAGCTACTGGGCGCTAGATCCTTACGAGCAGTACTTC. Protein: CASSYWALDPYEQYF.

The rearrangement links TRBV2 to TRBJ2-2; D call uncertain. The V and J ends lost 5 bases and 5 bases respectively, with 6 bases between them. There are 12 residues in the CDR3. Germline V gene lookup returns CDR1 SNHLY and CDR2 FYNNEI. The CDR3 DNA is TGTGCCAGCAGTCAAGGGACCGGGGAGCTGTTTTTT. Its translation is CASSQGTGELFF.

The V call is TRBV7-8, the J call TRBJ2-2; TRBD2 aligns across 7 bases. J gave up 3 bases and V 7 bases, and 8 bases lay outside the gene matches. Per germline, CDR1 SGHVS and CDR2 FQNEAQ. This CDR3 contains 15 residues. The CDR3 reads CASIPGTTYTGELFF. The DNA of the CDR3 is TGTGCCAGCATCCCTGGGACTACCTACACCGGGGAGCTGTTTTTT. Supplemented by reference TRBV7-8 and TRBJ2-2, the full variable domain reads GAGVSQSPRYKVAKRGQDVALRCDPISGHVSLFWYQQALGQGPEFLTYFQNEAQLDKSGLPSDRFFAERPEGSVSTLKIQRTQQEDSAVYLCASIPGTTYTGELFFGEGSRLTVL.

V and J are TRBV9 and TRBJ2-7, with 11 bases that match TRBD1. Germline V gives CDR1 SGDLS, CDR2 YYNGEE. J gave up 3 bases and V 3 bases, and 8 bases lay outside the gene matches. The CDR3 runs 16 residues. CDR3 coding DNA: TGTGCCAGCAGCGCGGACAGGGGGCGTCTTATCTACGAGCAGTACTTC. This sequence encodes CASSADRGRLIYEQYF. The variable domain in full, completed from reference TRBV9 and TRBJ2-7, reads DSGVTQTPKHLITATGQRVTLRCSPRSGDLSVYWYQQSLDQGLQFLIQYYNGEERAKGNILERFSAQQFPDLHSELNLSSLELGDSALYFCASSADRGRLIYEQYFGPGTRLTVT.

The J gene is TRBJ2-2, the V gene TRBV11-2; D call uncertain. This CDR3 is built from 16 residues. V shed 3 bases and J shed 1 base, with 12 bases lying between them. Per the germline V gene, CDR1 is SGHAT and CDR2 is FQNNGV. The CDR3 coding sequence is TGTGCCAGCAGCTTGGGTTTCCGAGAGAACACCGGGGAGCTGTTTTTT. Translated: CASSLGFRENTGELFF.

The gene calls are TRBV2 and TRBJ2-7; D is undetermined. Deletions cut 8 bases from V and 3 bases from J, with 11 bases between. Per the germline V gene, CDR1 is SNHLY and CDR2 is FYNNEI. The CDR3 length is 12 residues. The CDR3 coding sequence is TGTGCCAGCCAACCCCCCAGCTACGAGCAGTACTTC. Encoded protein: CASQPPSYEQYF.

This chain connects TRBV28 to TRBJ2-7; 11 bases match TRBD2. After removal of 6 bases from V and 2 bases from J, the junction contained 6 bases not matched to a gene. CDR3 size: 15 residues. CDR1 and CDR2 from the germline V gene are MDHEN and SYDVKM. The CDR3 DNA follows: TGTGCCAGCAGCCTTCCGGGACTAGCGGCCTACGAGCAGTACTTC. It codes for CASSLPGLAAYEQYF.

The chain couples TRBV5-4 to TRBJ1-2; D unclear. V was pared by 3 bases and J by 3 bases, with 9 bases between. The CDR3 runs to 13 residues. Germline CDR1 and CDR2: SGHNT and YYREEE (reference sequence). CDR3 sequence: CASSSTEDYGYTF. The CDR3 bases are TGTGCCAGCAGCTCCACGGAAGACTATGGCTACACCTTC.